This TCR beta chain derives from a study of early T cells in non-severe SARS-CoV-2 infection. Study results and limitations: Anti-spike CD8 responses were favored in VDJdb matching, and private and CD4 specificities were missed.

One entry per CDR3 protein, called by TCRdb with MiXCR from the 5' RACE reads. Among tens of thousands of distinct CDR3 sequences listed, 10% were seen once. The germline V gene has CDR1 ENHRY and CDR2 SYGVKD. The CDR3 is 12 residues long. The V and J ends lost 0 bases and 8 bases respectively, with 7 bases between them. This clonotype was detected a few times. Its target is unknown. This chain joins TRBV10-3 and TRBJ1-2, with D unresolved. This TCR came from an adult who was a healthcare worker with PCR-confirmed SARS-CoV-2 infection or an uninfected control (not recorded which). Sequencing was performed on whole blood, taken at baseline. DNA for the CDR3: TGTGCCATCAGTGAGTCGCAGGTCGGCTACACCTTC. Translation: CAISESQVGYTF.